This TCR beta chain was sequenced during a study of lymphopenia after photon versus proton radiotherapy. General observations from the study: Oligoclonal CD8+ Temra expansion after nadir drove photon patients' diversity drop. Relative stability marked proton patients; photon patients lost diversity and naive cells.

For this clone: No antigen is known for it.

This CDR3 spans 17 amino acids. V lost 1 base, J lost 3 bases, and 18 bases lay in between. Germline lookup yields CDR1 MDHEN and CDR2 SYDVKM. Using immunoSEQ multiplex PCR, the repertoire was profiled, and TCRdb retains in-frame clones only, with some absent. Of more than 30,000 clones listed, 85% to 90% were seen once; the top ten hold around 2.9%. This chain joins TRBV28 and TRBJ1-2; D might be TRBD1 (6 bases). The sample here was peripheral blood, taken from a patient treated with photon-based radiotherapy. This receptor was identified in a man between 45 and 60 years old with gastric cancer. The CDR3 protein is CASSLSGQLNNYYGYTF. CDR3 DNA sequence: TGTGCCAGCAGTTTATCTGGACAGCTGAATAATTACTATGGCTACACCTTC.